The 2 T cell receptor beta chains below were found in one sample sequenced in a study of vaccination effects on CD4 cells after COVID-19. Measured with immunoSEQ multiplex PCR; TCRdb has only the in-frame clones, and not every one. The profile shows some 30,000 clones, over 70% of them singletons. No antigen is known for these receptors. The authors isolated CD4+ T cells after about 10 days of culture. Everyone in the study got two shots of either the BNT162b2 or mRNA-1273 vaccine. The material sequenced was CD4+ T cells from PBMCs cultured without peptide, taken after COVID-19 vaccination. These receptors all stem from a human donor who received a COVID-19 vaccine.

This sequence joins TRBV28 and TRBJ1-4; D is possibly TRBD1 (5 bases). Germline CDR1 and CDR2: MDHEN and SYDVKM. The CDR3 extends over 14 amino acids. Between the trimmed V and J ends, which lost 5 bases and 8 bases, there was a span of 15 bases. The CDR3 DNA sequence: TGTGCCAGCAGTCGCGGGGGGGTGAGGGAAAAACTGTTTTTT. It is translated as CASSRGGVREKLFF.

The gene calls are TRBV6-4 and TRBJ2-1, with 7 positions matching TRBD2. The CDR3 covers 15 residues. Germline CDR1 and CDR2: MRHNA and SNTAGT. V lost 3 bases, J lost 0 bases, and 2 bases stayed unmatched. CDR3 coding DNA: TGTGCCAGCAGTGATCGGACTAGCTCCTACAATGAGCAGTTCTTC. This encodes CASSDRTSSYNEQFF.